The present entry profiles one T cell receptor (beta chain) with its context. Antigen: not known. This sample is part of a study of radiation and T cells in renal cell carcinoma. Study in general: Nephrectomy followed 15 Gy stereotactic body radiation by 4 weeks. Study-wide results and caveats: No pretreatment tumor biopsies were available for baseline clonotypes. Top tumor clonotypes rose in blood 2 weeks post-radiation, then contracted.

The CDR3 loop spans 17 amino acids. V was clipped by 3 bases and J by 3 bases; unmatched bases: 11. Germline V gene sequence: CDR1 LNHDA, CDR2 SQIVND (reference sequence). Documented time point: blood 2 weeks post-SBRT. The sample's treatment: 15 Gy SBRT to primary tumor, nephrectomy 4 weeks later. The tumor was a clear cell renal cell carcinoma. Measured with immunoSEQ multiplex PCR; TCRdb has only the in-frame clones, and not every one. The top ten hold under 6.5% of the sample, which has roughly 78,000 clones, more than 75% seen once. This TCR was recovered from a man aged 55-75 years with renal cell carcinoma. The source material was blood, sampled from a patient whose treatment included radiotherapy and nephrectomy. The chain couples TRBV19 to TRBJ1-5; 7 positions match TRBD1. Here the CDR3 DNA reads TGTGCCAGTAGTATCGGCGACAGGGAGGGTCTCAATCAGCCCCAGCATTTT. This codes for CASSIGDREGLNQPQHF.